The 32 T cell receptor beta chains below were found in one sample sequenced in a study of cytomegalovirus exposure and HLA in healthy donors. Researchers ran the PCR with 60 Vbeta and 13 Jbeta primers. TCRdb's table, derived via immunoSEQ multiplex PCR, lists solely in-frame clones and lacks some. The sample includes 63,000 or so clones, over 75% of them seen just once. Source material: PBMCs. These receptors all come from a woman aged 25 to 39 in good health and CMV-seronegative.

This chain connects TRBV4-3 to TRBJ2-7; D possibly corresponds to TRBD2 (6 bases). CDR3 length equals 14 residues. The germline V and J ends were trimmed by 4 bases and 4 bases, with 14 bases remaining between them. CDR1 LGHNA and CDR2 YSLEER come from the germline V gene. The CDR3 DNA reads as TGCGCCAGCAGCCGCATGGAGGGGAGTTACGAGCAGTACTTC. This encodes CASSRMEGSYEQYF.

This chain joins TRBV4-2 and TRBJ2-3; 8 bases are shared with TRBD2. This CDR3 spans 16 amino acids. Germline assignment: CDR1 LGHNA and CDR2 YNFKEQ. The trim removed 0 bases at V and 4 bases at J, leaving 6 bases unmatched. CDR3 DNA sequence: TGTGCCAGCAGCCAAGATGTAGCGGGGTATCCAGATACGCAGTATTTT. Its translation: CASSQDVAGYPDTQYF.

DNA for the CDR3: TGCGCCAGCAGCCCCTGGGCGGGGGCGAACACTGAAGCTTTCTTT. Translating it yields CASSPWAGANTEAFF. The V gene is TRBV5-1, the J gene TRBJ1-1; D possibly corresponds to TRBD1 (6 bases). This CDR3 comprises 15 residues. V gave up 4 bases and J gave up 1 base, with 14 bases separating them. Germline V lookup: CDR1 SGHRS, CDR2 YFSETQ.

The rearrangement joins TRBV25-1 to TRBJ1-4, with no clear D. From germline, CDR1 is MGHDK and CDR2 SYGVNS. This CDR3 is built from 12 residues. V lost 4 bases and J lost 3, with 3 bases in between. CDR3 sequence: CASSVANEKLFF. The CDR3 coding sequence is TGTGCCAGCAGTGTCGCTAATGAAAAACTGTTTTTT.

This clone was observed a handful of times. The chain carries TRBV2 and TRBJ1-1; D is perhaps TRBD1 (6 bases). Trimming left V 6 bases short and J 4 bases short, with 12 bases between. Germline V gives CDR1 SNHLY, CDR2 FYNNEI. The CDR3 loop spans 13 amino acids. The CDR3 DNA reads TGTGCCAGCAGCCCGAGGGGGGGCACTGAAGCTTTCTTT. This gives the protein CASSPRGGTEAFF.

This rearrangement joins TRBV4-1 to TRBJ2-5; 11 nucleotides match TRBD2. V lost 0 bases to trimming and J lost 5 bases; unmatched junction nucleotides: 5. In germline, CDR1 is MGHRA, CDR2 YSYEKL. CDR3 length equals 16 residues. The CDR3 loop reads CASSQDSSGGAETQYF. CDR3 coding DNA: TGCGCCAGCAGCCAAGACAGTAGCGGGGGGGCGGAGACCCAGTACTTC.

The rearrangement uses TRBV4-1 and TRBJ1-1, with 11 bases that match TRBD1. CDR1 is MGHRA, CDR2 YSYEKL, per germline. The CDR3 is made up of 16 amino acids. V was pared by 3 bases and J by 5 bases, with 8 bases of the junction left unmatched. CDR3 amino acids: CASSQRTGGGWTEAFF. The CDR3 DNA reads TGCGCCAGCAGCCAGCGGACAGGGGGCGGATGGACTGAAGCTTTCTTT.

This chain links TRBV28 with TRBJ2-5, with D tentatively TRBD1 (6 bases). CDR1 MDHEN and CDR2 SYDVKM come from the germline V gene. This CDR3 has 15 residues. With 6 bases removed from V and 5 bases from J, the gap between germline ends came to 19 bases. The CDR3 coding sequence is TGTGCCAGCAGCCGGACAGCCCTTGGGGTGGAGACCCAGTACTTC. As protein: CASSRTALGVETQYF.

This rearrangement joins TRBV6-5 to TRBJ2-7; a possible D gene is TRBD1 (6 bases). Germline V gene lookup returns CDR1 MNHEY and CDR2 SVGAGI. Trimming shortened V by 0 bases and J by 0 bases, and 9 bases separated the two germline ends. This CDR3 region has 15 residues. CDR3 sequence: CASSYSARGSYEQYF. The CDR3 nucleotides are TGTGCCAGCAGTTACTCTGCCAGGGGCTCCTACGAGCAGTACTTC.

The rearrangement links TRBV7-9 to TRBJ1-2; a weak D match, TRBD1 (5 bases). In germline, CDR1 is SEHNR, CDR2 FQNEAQ (reference sequence). V lost 2 bases, J lost 7 bases, and 17 bases lay in between. The CDR3 loop spans 15 amino acids. Here the CDR3 reads CASSLPLDTQGGYTF. Here the CDR3 DNA reads TGTGCCAGCAGCTTACCCCTGGACACCCAGGGTGGCTACACCTTC.

The chain uses TRBV25-1 and TRBJ2-1, with D unclear. This CDR3 spans 12 amino acids. V was pared by 4 bases and J by 3 bases, with 4 bases between. Germline V gene data show CDR1 as MGHDK and CDR2 as SYGVNS. The CDR3 protein is CASSVRYNEQFF. The CDR3 DNA is TGTGCCAGCAGTGTGCGCTACAATGAGCAGTTCTTC. Filled out from reference TRBV25-1 and TRBJ2-1, the complete variable domain reads EADIYQTPRYLVIGTGKKITLECSQTMGHDKMYWYQQDPGMELHLIHYSYGVNSTEKGDLSSESTVSRIRTEHFPLTLESARPSHTSQYLCASSVRYNEQFFGPGTRLTVL.

V is TRBV7-2 and J is TRBJ1-1, with D uncertain. V lost 3 bases and J lost 4, with 12 bases in between. The CDR3 totals 14 residues. CDR1 is SGHTA, CDR2 FQGNSA, per germline. CDR3 in DNA: TGTGCCAGCAGCTTCGGGGAAGCGGGCACTGAAGCTTTCTTT. This translates into CASSFGEAGTEAFF.

This chain links TRBV30 with TRBJ2-6; D uncertain. Germline CDR1 and CDR2: GTSNPN and SVGIG (reference sequence). The CDR3 runs to 16 residues. Trimming removed 6 bases from V and 0 bases from J, with 15 bases in between. The CDR3 loop reads CACTQTKLSGANVLTF. In DNA, the CDR3 is TGTGCCTGCACCCAGACAAAGCTCTCTGGGGCCAACGTCCTGACTTTC.

The J gene is TRBJ1-6, the V gene TRBV25-1; D is perhaps TRBD1 (6 bases). Germline loops: CDR1 MGHDK, CDR2 SYGVNS. Trimming took off 6 bases at V and 10 bases at J, with 19 bases between the two ends. The length of the CDR3 is 15 residues. CDR3 sequence: CASSGSGIRGSPLHF. CDR3 nucleotide sequence: TGTGCCAGCAGCGGATCCGGGATTAGGGGGTCACCCCTCCACTTT.

The gene calls are TRBV7-8 and TRBJ2-3; D may be TRBD2 (5 bases). V was cut by 7 bases and J by 4 bases, with 15 bases left in between. CDR1 SGHVS and CDR2 FQNEAQ come from the germline V gene. The CDR3 is made up of 14 amino acids. CDR3 region: CASNLLDSSDTQYF. CDR3 nucleotide sequence: TGTGCCAGCAACCTACTAGATTCGTCAGATACGCAGTATTTT.

The chain is built from TRBV6-1 and TRBJ1-2; D gene uncertain. Germline CDR1 is MNHNS and CDR2 is SASEGT. Trimming left V 4 bases short and J 0 bases short, with 12 bases between. The CDR3 has 15 residues. The CDR3 region has the DNA TGTGCCAGCAGTGCCCCAGAAAGATCTAACTATGGCTACACCTTC. This sequence encodes CASSAPERSNYGYTF.

The chain links TRBV30 to TRBJ2-1, with TRBD2 matching over 15 bases. V was clipped by 4 bases and J by 11 bases; unmatched bases: 6. The length of the CDR3 is 14 residues. Per the germline V gene, CDR1 is GTSNPN and CDR2 is SVGIG (reference sequence). The CDR3 region has the DNA TGTGCCTGGAACCCGGGACTAGCGGGAGGCCAGCAGTTCTTC. Its translation is CAWNPGLAGGQQFF.

The V call is TRBV29-1, the J call TRBJ1-5, with 8 bases that match TRBD1. Germline CDR1 and CDR2: SQVTM and ANQGSEA. Trimming cost V 7 bases and J 4 bases; bases outside gene matches: 15. The length of the CDR3 is 16 residues. This chain's CDR3 is CSAQTGGTGSNQPQHF. CDR3 bases: TGCAGCGCACAAACAGGGGGAACGGGGTCGAATCAGCCCCAGCATTTT. The full variable domain, in which reference TRBV29-1 and TRBJ1-5 provide the parts outside the CDR3, is SAVISQKPSRDICQRGTSLTIQCQVDSQVTMMFWYRQQPGQSLTLIATANQGSEATYESGFVIDKFPISRPNLTFSTLTVSNMSPEDSSIYLCSAQTGGTGSNQPQHFGDGTRLSIL.

V is TRBV30 and J is TRBJ2-1; D might be TRBD2 (6 bases). The germline V gene encodes CDR1 GTSNPN and CDR2 SVGIG (reference sequence). The CDR3 runs 15 residues. Trimming removed 1 base from V and 0 bases from J, with 10 bases in between. The CDR3 DNA follows: TGTGCCTGGAGTGGGGGACTTGGCTCCTACAATGAGCAGTTCTTC. It codes for CAWSGGLGSYNEQFF.

The gene calls are TRBV5-1 and TRBJ1-6; D gene uncertain. CDR1 is SGHRS, CDR2 YFSETQ, per germline. V was cut by 0 bases and J by 0 bases, with 16 bases left in between. This CDR3 is 19 amino acids long. CDR3 sequence: CASSLEGLTFSSYNSPLHF. DNA of the CDR3: TGCGCCAGCAGCTTGGAAGGATTGACATTCAGCTCCTATAATTCACCCCTCCACTTT.

The rearrangement uses TRBV5-1 and TRBJ2-1, with TRBD2 matching 12 bases. The CDR3 sequence is 15 residues long. The V gene's germline CDR1 is SGHRS and CDR2 YFSETQ. J was trimmed by 5 bases and V by 2 bases; bases with no gene match: 2. The CDR3 DNA sequence: TGCGCCAGCAGCTTTCTAGCGGGGGGGAACAATGAGCAGTTCTTC. Protein product: CASSFLAGGNNEQFF.

There are a few counts of this clone. The chain uses TRBV6-4 and TRBJ2-2, with 10 bases matching TRBD2. The CDR3 runs 14 residues. CDR1 is MRHNA, CDR2 SNTAGT, per germline. Trimming removed 5 bases from V and 3 bases from J; junction bases left unmatched: 0. The CDR3 is CASSLAGDTGELFF. For the CDR3, the DNA is TGTGCCAGCAGTCTAGCGGGGGACACCGGGGAGCTGTTTTTT.

V usage is TRBV9 and J usage is TRBJ2-5; TRBD2 agrees at 14 bases. J gave up 2 bases and V 4 bases, and 1 base lay outside the gene matches. The CDR3 is made up of 15 amino acids. Germline-derived CDR1 and CDR2 are SGDLS and YYNGEE. CDR3 bases: TGTGCCAGCAGCAGGACTAGCGGGGGGCAAGAGACCCAGTACTTC. Translation gives CASSRTSGGQETQYF.

With respect to this clone: A read error may produce the germline difference seen at one junction end. Other nucleotide sequences from this sample produce the same CDR3. V gene TRBV30 combines with J gene TRBJ1-6; 10 bases align to TRBD1. The CDR3 extends over 16 amino acids. The germline CDR1 and CDR2 sequences are GTSNPN and SVGIG (reference sequence). The CDR3 bases are TGTGCCTTGATATCGGGGACAGGGGTCTATAATTCCCCCCTCCACTTT. This translates into CALISGTGVYNSPLHF.

In this sample, this clone turned up once. The chain employs TRBV4-1 and TRBJ2-5, with D tentatively TRBD1 (6 bases). This CDR3 contains 15 residues. Germline assignment: CDR1 MGHRA and CDR2 YSYEKL. V was shortened by 3 bases and J by 4 bases, with 15 bases between the two germline ends. This chain's CDR3 is CASSQINRARETQYF. CDR3 bases: TGCGCCAGCAGCCAGATTAACAGGGCAAGAGAGACCCAGTACTTC.

The chain links TRBV29-1 to TRBJ2-4, with 10 bases that match TRBD1. Germline V gene lookup returns CDR1 SQVTM and CDR2 ANQGSEA. This CDR3 region has 17 residues. V shed 6 bases and J 0 bases; nucleotides not matched to a gene: 11. CDR3 loop: CSVPGGQGQVAKNIQYF. DNA of the CDR3: TGCAGCGTCCCAGGGGGACAGGGGCAGGTAGCCAAAAACATTCAGTACTTC.

This chain joins TRBV25-1 and TRBJ2-1; 11 bases fit TRBD2. Trimming cost V 6 bases and J 1 base; bases outside gene matches: 2. Germline CDR1 MGHDK, CDR2 SYGVNS. The CDR3 consists of 15 residues. For the CDR3, the DNA is TGTGCCAGCAGCTCTAGCGGGAGGTCCTACAATGAGCAGTTCTTC. This gives the protein CASSSSGRSYNEQFF. The whole variable domain, remainder taken from reference TRBV25-1 and TRBJ2-1, is EADIYQTPRYLVIGTGKKITLECSQTMGHDKMYWYQQDPGMELHLIHYSYGVNSTEKGDLSSESTVSRIRTEHFPLTLESARPSHTSQYLCASSSSGRSYNEQFFGPGTRLTVL.

The chain joins TRBV4-3 to TRBJ2-1; D is unclear. This CDR3 spans 15 amino acids. V dropped 4 bases and J dropped 10 bases, with 20 bases sitting between them. From germline, CDR1 is LGHNA and CDR2 YSLEER. Here the CDR3 reads CASSPSDFAAGEQFF. The CDR3 nucleotides read TGCGCCAGCAGCCCATCCGACTTCGCAGCCGGCGAGCAGTTCTTC.

This sequence joins TRBV6-4 and TRBJ2-1, with TRBD2 matching over 9 bases. Trimming at V came to 3 bases and at J to 4 bases, leaving 4 bases not matched to a gene. The germline CDR1 and CDR2 sequences are MRHNA and SNTAGT. This CDR3 spans 15 amino acids. CDR3 nucleotide sequence: TGTGCCAGCAGTGATGCGGGAGGGAATTACAATGAGCAGTTCTTC. Translated: CASSDAGGNYNEQFF.

V gene TRBV28 combines with J gene TRBJ1-2, with 7 bases that match TRBD1. The junction had 11 bases not matched to a gene; V was cut back by 6 bases and J by 4 bases. Germline V lookup: CDR1 MDHEN, CDR2 SYDVKM. The CDR3 has 15 residues. CDR3 protein: CASRIEQGMGYGYTF. The CDR3, as DNA: TGTGCCAGCAGGATCGAACAGGGGATGGGCTATGGCTACACCTTC.

The chain couples TRBV4-1 to TRBJ1-2; D remains ambiguous. The length of the CDR3 is 13 residues. Germline-derived CDR1 and CDR2 are MGHRA and YSYEKL. The germline V and J ends were trimmed by 0 bases and 5 bases, with 7 bases remaining between them. In DNA form, the CDR3 reads TGCGCCAGCAGCCAAGATCTGCAGTATGGCTACACCTTC. It specifies CASSQDLQYGYTF.

A few counts support this clone. The rearrangement links TRBV29-1 to TRBJ2-5, with D possibly matching TRBD1 (5 bases). Germline values: CDR1 SQVTM, CDR2 ANQGSEA. This CDR3 region has 12 residues. Trimming left V 5 bases short and J 3 bases short, with 10 bases between. CDR3 amino acids: CSVSQAEETQYF. DNA for the CDR3: TGCAGCGTTTCACAGGCAGAAGAGACCCAGTACTTC.